Sequencing of this T cell receptor (beta chain) was carried out in a study of a mutant IDH1 vaccine in newly diagnosed glioma (dated by TCRdb to 2020 to 2023). At the level of the whole study: Vaccination started 4-6 weeks after radiotherapy alone, or was given together with temozolomide cycles in the groups whose treatment included chemotherapy. Of the roughly 30 treated patients, about 62% were male and approximately 38% were female, and the mean age was roughly 40 years. Prior to enrollment, standard therapy consisting of radiotherapy alone, temozolomide alone, or radiochemotherapy with temozolomide had been administered to patients, with the combination being received by most patients. The week-35 safety follow-up took place at visit V12, and the week-47 end of study took place at visit V13. Peripheral blood samples were drawn at six visits, namely V03 (baseline), V05, V07, V10, V12 and V13. For exploratory analyses, 25 to 30 treated patients had longitudinal TCRB deep sequencing done wherever samples were available. The investigation overall reported the following: It was noted by the authors that analyses of patient blood samples could not be reproduced owing to sample limitations. Immune responses induced by the vaccine were seen in over 90% of patients across multiple MHC alleles. Availability determined which PBMC samples were chosen for TCRB deep sequencing. No apparent relationship was observed between pseudoprogression and alterations in the top peripheral T cell clonotypes detected by TCRB sequencing.

Library construction relied on the immunoSEQ multiplex PCR assay. Following the manufacturer's protocol, the hsTCRB Kit was used to amplify rearranged TCR beta chain sequences. Sequencing of TCRB libraries was carried out on an Illumina MiSeq. In the paper's pipeline: Demultiplexing, trimming and gene mapping were performed with the kit vendor's proprietary platform. TCRdb carries this immuneACCESS record with in-frame sequences only. Its versions omit some clonotypes, under half of them owing to an unresolved V gene in the studies checked, with the rest unexplained. Clonal size and the V and J genes are those of that table, whereas D and trimming came from the DNA. Present in this sample are about 32,000 clones, roughly 80% of which were seen just once. The top ten constitute roughly 8.8% of the sample. The meaning of the sample's time point label: week 35, safety follow-up. Each vaccine dose was 300 ug of a 20-mer mutant IDH1 peptide in Montanide, given subcutaneously with topical imiquimod. Patients received eight vaccinations in weeks 1, 3, 5, 7, 11, 15, 19 and 23, corresponding to visits V03 through V10. The donors had newly diagnosed IDH1-mutant astrocytomas of WHO grade 3 or 4 that showed loss of nuclear ATRX. The samples were drawn from NOA16, a multicentre, single-arm, open-label phase I trial in Germany that tested a mutant IDH1 peptide vaccine in humans for the first time. Genomic DNA for TCRB sequencing was extracted from EDTA blood using the DNeasy Blood and Tissue Kit.

Notes on this clone: Its antigen is currently not known. It has no much larger one-base neighbor in the sample; base qualities were not kept.

The sequencing here drew on PBMCs, taken from a glioma patient whose treatment included an IDH1 peptide vaccine. The TCR comes from a woman in her 30s with glioma. Some clones in this sample may be carry-over from other donors' samples.

The CDR3 reads as follows: CASIGRGEGVGELFF. The sequenced DNA: TGTGCCAGCATCGGACGGGGAGAGGGAGTAGGGGAGCTGTTTTTT. The chain was built from TRBV9 and TRBJ2-2; a tentative D match to TRBD2 spans 5 bases. CDR1 is given as SGDLS and CDR2 as YYNGEE, both from the germline V gene. The CDR3 has 15 amino acids, counting the end cysteine and phenylalanine. Of all the DNA, just the CDR3 is kept, 45 bases in frame from base 1. Trimming at the junction amounts to 6 bases on V and 8 bases on J, and the germline ends lie 20 bases apart.